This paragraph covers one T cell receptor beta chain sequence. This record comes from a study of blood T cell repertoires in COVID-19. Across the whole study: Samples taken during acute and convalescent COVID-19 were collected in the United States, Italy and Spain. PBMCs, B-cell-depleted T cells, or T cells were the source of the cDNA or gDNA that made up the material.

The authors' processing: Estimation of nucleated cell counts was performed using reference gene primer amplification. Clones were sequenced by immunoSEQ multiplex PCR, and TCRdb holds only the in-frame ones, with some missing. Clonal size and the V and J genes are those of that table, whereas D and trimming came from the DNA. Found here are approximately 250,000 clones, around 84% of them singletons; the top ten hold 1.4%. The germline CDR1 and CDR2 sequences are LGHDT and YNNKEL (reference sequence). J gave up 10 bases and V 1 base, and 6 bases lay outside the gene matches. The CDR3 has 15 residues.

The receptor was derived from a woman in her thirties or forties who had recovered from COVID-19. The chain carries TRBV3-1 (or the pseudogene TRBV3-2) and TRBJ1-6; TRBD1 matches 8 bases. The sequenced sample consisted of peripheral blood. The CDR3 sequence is CASSQAPGGESPLHF. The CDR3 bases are TGTGCCAGCAGCCAAGCCCCAGGGGGCGAATCACCCCTCCACTTT.